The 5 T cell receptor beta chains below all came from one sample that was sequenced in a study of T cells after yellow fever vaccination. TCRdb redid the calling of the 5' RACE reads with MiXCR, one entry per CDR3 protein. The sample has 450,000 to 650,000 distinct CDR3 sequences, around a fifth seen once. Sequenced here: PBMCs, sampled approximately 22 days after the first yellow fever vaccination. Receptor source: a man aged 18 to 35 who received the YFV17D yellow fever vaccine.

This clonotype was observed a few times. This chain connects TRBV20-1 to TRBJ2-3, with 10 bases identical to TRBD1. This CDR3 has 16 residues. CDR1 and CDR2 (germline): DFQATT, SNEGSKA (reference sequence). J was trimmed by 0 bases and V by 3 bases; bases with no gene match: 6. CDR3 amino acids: CSASTPGQGSTDTQYF. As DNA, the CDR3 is TGCAGTGCTAGCACCCCGGGACAGGGGAGCACAGATACGCAGTATTTT.

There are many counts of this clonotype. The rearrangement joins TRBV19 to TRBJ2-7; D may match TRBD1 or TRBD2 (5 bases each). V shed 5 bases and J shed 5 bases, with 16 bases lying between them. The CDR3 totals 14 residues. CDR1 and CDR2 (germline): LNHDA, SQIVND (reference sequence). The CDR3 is CASSRGDGGDEQYF. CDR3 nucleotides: TGTGCCAGTAGTCGTGGGGACGGTGGCGACGAGCAGTACTTC.

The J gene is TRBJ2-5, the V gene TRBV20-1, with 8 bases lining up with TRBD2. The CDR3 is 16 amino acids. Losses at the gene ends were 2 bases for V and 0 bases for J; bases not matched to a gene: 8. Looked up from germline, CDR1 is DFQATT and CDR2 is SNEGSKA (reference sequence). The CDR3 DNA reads TGCAGTGCTAGACCTCAAGCGGGGGCCTACCAAGAGACCCAGTACTTC. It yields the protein CSARPQAGAYQETQYF.

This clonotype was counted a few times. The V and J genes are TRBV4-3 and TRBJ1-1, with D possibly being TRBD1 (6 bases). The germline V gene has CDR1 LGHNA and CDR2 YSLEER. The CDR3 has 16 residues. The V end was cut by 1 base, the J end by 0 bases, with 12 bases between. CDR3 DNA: TGCGCCAGCAGCCAAGTTTACAGGGCAATGAACACTGAAGCTTTCTTT. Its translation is CASSQVYRAMNTEAFF.

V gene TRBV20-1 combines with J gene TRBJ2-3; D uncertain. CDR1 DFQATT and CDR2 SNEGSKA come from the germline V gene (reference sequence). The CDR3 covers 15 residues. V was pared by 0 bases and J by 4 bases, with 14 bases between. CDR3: CSAREPAMSSDTQYF. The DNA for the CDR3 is TGCAGTGCTAGAGAACCAGCAATGAGTTCAGATACGCAGTATTTT.